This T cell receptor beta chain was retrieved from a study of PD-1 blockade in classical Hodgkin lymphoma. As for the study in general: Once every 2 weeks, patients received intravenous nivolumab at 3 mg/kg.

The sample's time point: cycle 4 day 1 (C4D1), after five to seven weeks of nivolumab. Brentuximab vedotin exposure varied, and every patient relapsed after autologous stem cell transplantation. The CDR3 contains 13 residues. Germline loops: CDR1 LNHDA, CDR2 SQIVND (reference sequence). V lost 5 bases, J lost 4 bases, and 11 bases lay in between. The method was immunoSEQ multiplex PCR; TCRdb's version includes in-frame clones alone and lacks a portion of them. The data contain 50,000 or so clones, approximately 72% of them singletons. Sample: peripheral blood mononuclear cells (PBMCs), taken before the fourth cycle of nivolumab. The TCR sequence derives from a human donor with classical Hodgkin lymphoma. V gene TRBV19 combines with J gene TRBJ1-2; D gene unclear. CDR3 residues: CASSYGPLYGYTF. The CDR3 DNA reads TGTGCCAGTAGTTACGGGCCACTCTATGGCTACACCTTC.